One sample yielded the 18 T cell receptor beta chains listed below, sequenced in a study of blood T cell repertoires in COVID-19. Sequencing was performed with immunoSEQ multiplex PCR; in TCRdb, only in-frame clones are kept and a portion is missing. This sample yields over 45,000 clones, of which around 82% are seen a single time; roughly 7% belongs to the top ten. Sequences were obtained from peripheral blood. Receptors were obtained from a man aged 40-49 years with acute or convalescent COVID-19.

The chain carries TRBV11-2 and TRBJ2-7; 10 bases fit TRBD2. CDR3 length: 13 amino acids. V shed 4 bases, J shed 8 bases, and the junction held 5 bases outside the gene matches. Germline CDR1 reads SGHAT; CDR2 reads FQNNGV. The CDR3 bases are TGTGCCAGCAGCTCTAGCGGGGGAAGGCAGCAGTACTTC. Its protein is CASSSSGGRQQYF.

The chain has TRBV9 and TRBJ2-1; 11 bases fit TRBD2. Germline V gives CDR1 SGDLS, CDR2 YYNGEE. CDR3 size: 17 residues. V shed 0 bases, J shed 7 bases, and the junction held 9 bases outside the gene matches. In DNA form, the CDR3 reads TGTGCCAGCAGCGTAGATAGCGGGGGGGCATTTATAAATGAGCAGTTCTTC. This translates into CASSVDSGGAFINEQFF.

The chain is built from TRBV12-5 and TRBJ2-1; the D gene is possibly TRBD1 (6 bases). V lost 3 bases to trimming and J lost 6 bases, with 12 bases between them. The CDR3 is 14 residues long. Germline assignment: CDR1 LGHNT and CDR2 FRNRAP. DNA for the CDR3: TGTGCTAGTGGTTTCGGACAGTTCCGCAATGAGCAGTTCTTC. Translation: CASGFGQFRNEQFF.

This rearrangement joins TRBV7-2 to TRBJ2-5, with TRBD1 matching 8 bases. The CDR3 has 15 amino acids. V trimming: 5 bases; J trimming: 2 bases; junction bases outside the gene matches: 7. The germline gives CDR1 SGHTA, CDR2 FQGNSA. The CDR3 DNA reads as TGTGCCAGCAGCCTACGGACAGGGATGCAAGAGACCCAGTACTTC. It encodes CASSLRTGMQETQYF.

This chain uses TRBV7-8 with TRBJ1-1, with 10 bases lining up with TRBD1. Germline loops: CDR1 SGHVS, CDR2 FQNEAQ. Trimming took 5 bases from V and 3 from J; bases not matched to a gene: 3. The CDR3 contains 14 residues. CDR3 in amino acids: CASSPTGGDTEAFF. CDR3 sequence (DNA): TGTGCCAGCAGCCCGACAGGGGGCGACACTGAAGCTTTCTTT.

The rearrangement joins TRBV19 to TRBJ1-4; 9 nucleotides match TRBD1. Germline CDR1 LNHDA, CDR2 SQIVND (reference sequence). The V and J ends lost 6 bases and 0 bases, in that order; junction bases with no gene match: 5. The CDR3 length is 16 residues. CDR3 sequence: CASSNRGPTTNEKLFF. For the CDR3, the DNA is TGTGCCAGTAGCAACAGGGGGCCGACAACTAATGAAAAACTGTTTTTT.

This clone has only one observation. The chain links TRBV29-1 to TRBJ2-3; TRBD2 might be the D (7 bases). Germline CDR1 SQVTM, CDR2 ANQGSEA. CDR3 length: 15 residues. Trimming took off 3 bases at V and 3 bases at J, with 16 bases between the two ends. The CDR3 reads CSVDRAGADTDTQYF. In DNA, the CDR3 is TGCAGCGTTGACCGGGCGGGGGCTGATACAGATACGCAGTATTTT.

The V gene is TRBV28, the J gene TRBJ1-4, with D unresolved. This CDR3 spans 17 amino acids. CDR1 is MDHEN, CDR2 SYDVKM, per germline. V dropped 4 bases and J dropped 0 bases, with 15 bases sitting between them. The CDR3 here is CASSSPLGASTNEKLFF. The DNA for the CDR3 is TGTGCCAGCAGTTCCCCCCTCGGAGCATCAACTAATGAAAAACTGTTTTTT.

The V and J genes are TRBV7-8 and TRBJ2-5, with a tentative D call TRBD2 (6 bases). V lost 5 bases and J 2 bases, leaving 18 bases between the germline ends. There are 16 residues in the CDR3. From germline, CDR1 is SGHVS and CDR2 FQNEAQ. CDR3 DNA: TGTGCCAGCAGCAACAAGCGGGTCTCCCGGCAAGAGACCCAGTACTTC. It is translated as CASSNKRVSRQETQYF.

This chain joins TRBV5-1 and TRBJ1-5; D remains ambiguous. This CDR3 has 15 amino acids. The germline gives CDR1 SGHRS, CDR2 YFSETQ. V lost 0 bases and J 5 bases, leaving 12 bases between the germline ends. CDR3 DNA sequence: TGCGCCAGCAGCTTGGAACCCAGCGGGCATCAGCCCCAGCATTTT. It yields the protein CASSLEPSGHQPQHF.

This clone was picked up a small number of times. The J gene is TRBJ1-3, the V gene TRBV5-4; 8 nucleotides match TRBD1. J gave up 1 base and V 4 bases, and 7 bases lay outside the gene matches. The CDR3 covers 16 residues. CDR1 is SGHNT, CDR2 YYREEE, per germline (reference sequence). The CDR3 region is CASSAGQGGSGNTIYF. CDR3 nucleotides: TGTGCCAGCAGCGCCGGACAGGGCGGATCTGGAAACACCATATATTTT. The full variable domain, in which reference TRBV5-4 and TRBJ1-3 provide the parts outside the CDR3, is ETGVTQSPTHLIKTRGQQVTLRCSSQSGHNTVSWYQQALGQGPQFIFQYYREEENGRGNFPPRFSGLQFPNYSSELNVNALELDDSALYLCASSAGQGGSGNTIYFGEGSWLTVV.

The chain uses TRBV25-1 and TRBJ1-4; perhaps TRBD1 as D (5 bases). V lost 0 bases and J 14 bases, leaving 13 bases between the germline ends. Germline CDR1 and CDR2: MGHDK and SYGVNS. The CDR3 length is 13 residues. CDR3 in DNA: TGTGCCAGCAGTGAATATCCCATCGGGGGGCTGTTTTTT. This codes for CASSEYPIGGLFF.

The chain joins TRBV28 to TRBJ2-7; 9 bases align to TRBD1. V shed 5 bases and J 4 bases; nucleotides not matched to a gene: 6. The CDR3 extends over 14 amino acids. Germline V lookup: CDR1 MDHEN, CDR2 SYDVKM. CDR3 sequence reads: CASSPGDRVYEQYF. The CDR3 DNA follows: TGTGCCAGCAGTCCCGGGGACAGGGTGTACGAGCAGTACTTC.

The rearrangement links TRBV7-9 to TRBJ1-1; D perhaps matches TRBD1 (5 bases). The CDR3 is 15 residues long. From germline, CDR1 is SEHNR and CDR2 FQNEAQ (reference sequence). V lost 0 bases and J 1 base, leaving 9 bases between the germline ends. Written as DNA, the CDR3 is TGTGCCAGCAGCTTAGCGGTGGGGCGGAACACTGAAGCTTTCTTT. Translation gives CASSLAVGRNTEAFF.

The rearrangement uses TRBV18 and TRBJ1-1, with D possibly TRBD1 on 5 matching bases. The ends were cut back, 8 bases at V and 0 bases at J, with 7 bases in the middle. The CDR3 has 12 residues. Germline V CDR1 and CDR2: KGHSH, LQKENI. CDR3 sequence (DNA): TGTGCCAGCGACAGTTTGAACACTGAAGCTTTCTTT. It translates to CASDSLNTEAFF.

The chain carries TRBV21-1 and TRBJ1-4. TRBV21-1 is a pseudogene locus. This CDR3 is 15 amino acids long. The CDR3 region has the DNA TGTGCCTGGCGGGCGAGAGAGCAGATGAATGAAAAACTGTTTTTT. This gives the protein CAWRAREQMNEKLFF.

This clone has just one count. The genes are TRBV5-1 and TRBJ1-3, with a tentative D call TRBD1 (6 bases). V was shortened by 2 bases and J by 0 bases, with 12 bases between the two germline ends. The CDR3 has 16 residues. CDR1 and CDR2 from the germline V gene are SGHRS and YFSETQ. CDR3 sequence (DNA): TGCGCCAGCAGCTTTGGACAGATAACCTCTGGAAACACCATATATTTT. Protein sequence: CASSFGQITSGNTIYF.

V gene TRBV5-4 combines with J gene TRBJ2-6; 9 bases align to TRBD1. The germline V gene has CDR1 SGHNT and CDR2 YYREEE (reference sequence). The CDR3 is made up of 18 amino acids. The trim removed 1 base at V and 0 bases at J, leaving 5 bases unmatched. The CDR3 DNA sequence: TGTGCCAGCAGCTTGTGGGGACAGGGAGACTCTGGGGCCAACGTCCTGACTTTC. Residues: CASSLWGQGDSGANVLTF.